This T cell receptor beta chain appears in the sequencing data of a study of blood T cell repertoires in COVID-19. As for the study in general: Acute and convalescent COVID-19 samples came from the United States, Italy and Spain. The cDNA or gDNA used as material had been derived from T cells, B-cell-depleted T cells, or PBMCs.

Enrolment of Seattle patients took place during active infection, and they were followed longitudinally. This CDR3 is built from 13 residues. V lost 2 bases and J lost 8, with 9 bases in between. Germline CDR1 is SGHTA and CDR2 is FQGTGA. This clone was detected once. Sequenced by immunoSEQ multiplex PCR; TCRdb stores in-frame clones only, minus some. There are 89,000 or so clones in the sample; around 92% occur only once, and 2.5% to 3.5% lies in the top ten. Sequenced: peripheral blood. The source is a man aged 45-65 years with COVID-19, enrolled during active disease. The chain employs TRBV7-3 and TRBJ2-2; D uncertain. Here the CDR3 reads CASSLGPKGELFF. CDR3 sequence (DNA): TGTGCCAGCAGCTTAGGGCCTAAGGGGGAGCTGTTTTTT. Using reference TRBV7-3 and TRBJ2-2 for the parts outside the CDR3, the full variable domain is GAGVSQTPSNKVTEKGKYVELRCDPISGHTALYWYRQSLGQGPEFLIYFQGTGAADDSGLPNDRFFAVRPEGSVSTLKIQRTERGDSAVYLCASSLGPKGELFFGEGSRLTVL.